This TCR beta chain was recorded in a study of shared clonotypes between healthy human individuals. Notes on the study in general: A reduction in generation probabilities was seen for non-shared clonotypes relative to those shared by all four donors. The represented genetic and exposure-history diversity was limited by the small number of donors. Only blood underwent sampling, and tissue repertoires likely differ. A handful of donors showed sharing of about 4.8% of naive CD4 clonotypes.

Germline-derived CDR1 and CDR2 are SGDLS and YYNGEE. Trimming removed 0 bases at V and 2 bases at J, with 10 bases between. The length of the CDR3 is 15 residues. In the case of this clone: The antigen remains undetermined.

Measured with immunoSEQ multiplex PCR; TCRdb has only the in-frame clones, and not every one. Among hundreds of thousands of clones, about 96% were seen once, and the ten largest hold 0.055% to 0.075%. The receptor was isolated from a woman aged 25 to 39 in good health. The sample consisted of naive CD4+ T cells sorted from blood. The subset here: CD45RA+ positively selected. V and J are TRBV9 and TRBJ2-3; D not resolved. CDR3 sequence: CASSVAPHYTDTQYF. CDR3 bases: TGTGCCAGCAGCGTAGCCCCTCACTACACAGATACGCAGTATTTT.